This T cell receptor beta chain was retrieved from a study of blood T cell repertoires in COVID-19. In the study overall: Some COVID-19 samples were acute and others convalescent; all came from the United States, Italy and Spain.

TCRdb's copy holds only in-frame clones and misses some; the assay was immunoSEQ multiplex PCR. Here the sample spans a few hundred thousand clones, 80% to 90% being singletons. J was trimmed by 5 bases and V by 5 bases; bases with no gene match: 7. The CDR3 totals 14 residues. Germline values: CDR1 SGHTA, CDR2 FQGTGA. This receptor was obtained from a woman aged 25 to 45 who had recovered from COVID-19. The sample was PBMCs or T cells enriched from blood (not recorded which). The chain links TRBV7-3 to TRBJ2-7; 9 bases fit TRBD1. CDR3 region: CASSQNRGHHEQYF. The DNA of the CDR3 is TGTGCCAGCAGCCAGAACAGGGGGCATCACGAGCAGTACTTC.